This TCR beta chain came from a study of cytomegalovirus exposure and HLA in healthy donors (dated by TCRdb to between 2016 and 2019). About the investigation overall: A later analysis indicated that the 90 to 150 validation repertoires were generated on the platform also employed for the 720 or so repertoires of the first cohort. The aim of the study was to test whether cataloging public T cell receptors could identify signatures of past pathogen exposure. The study combined high-throughput TCR immunosequencing, statistical association of individual TCRs with disease status, and machine learning to predict cytomegalovirus infection status. Besides the first cohort of 550 to 750 subjects, a separate validation cohort made up of over 95 different subjects was used.

Its CDR3 holds 16 amino acids, cysteine through phenylalanine. The kept DNA is CDR3 alone, 48 bases in frame from the first base. In the case of this clone: This receptor's antigen is unknown. Base qualities are not provided; no much larger clone lies one nucleotide away.

Donors formed part of the validation cohort, which comprised 120 subjects and was distinct from the first cohort of fewer than 750 subjects. On the study overall, not on this receptor specifically: Cytomegalovirus status was reported to be diagnosed by the classifier with high specificity and sensitivity in both the original and validation cohorts. A later analysis found that TCRs clustered in the first cohort also tended to co-occur in the 110 or so validation repertoires, with approximately 95% of cluster scores above 0. A later analysis had no HLA typing for the validation cohort, so co-occurrence there was scored across all 130 or so repertoires. In vitro tests confirmed that a few of the cytomegalovirus-associated TCR beta chains recognize cytomegalovirus antigens. The study listed over 150 TCR beta chains as associated with cytomegalovirus. Across donors, most TCR sequences were observed very rarely, whereas some public TCRs were present in many individuals. The authors suggested that the approach could potentially be extended to other disease states and immunological phenotypes.

To prepare the library, the immunoSEQ multiplex PCR assay was applied. On the study's bioinformatics: A statistical classification framework was developed to diagnose cytomegalovirus status using the catalog of TCR beta chain sequences. TCRdb mirrors the immuneACCESS table, restricted to in-frame sequences. Some clones are absent from its copies; in checked studies, under half trace to an unresolved V gene, and the reason for the others is unknown. The V and J calls and clone size were taken over from that table, and D and trimming were inferred from the DNA. The sample contains 110,000 to 150,000 clones, about 94% of them found a single time. The ten largest clones represent about 2% of the sample.

The sequencing sample was made of PBMCs. The chain couples TRBV21-1 to TRBJ2-2; the DNA was not used to check the table's D call, TRBD1. TRBV21-1 is given as a pseudogene. The sequence was collected from a man between 18 and 29 years old in good health and CMV-seropositive. The DNA reads as follows: TGTGCCAGCAGGCGGTCGGAGGGGGCCTGCACCGGGGAGCTGTTTTTT. Translated, this is CASRRSEGACTGELFF.